This T cell receptor (beta chain) was documented in a study of T cells in Graves' hyperthyroidism and ophthalmopathy. Findings and limits, study-wide: Ophthalmopathy was told apart from stable hyperthyroidism by a 13 V-J model.

TCR beta CDR3 regions were amplified from RNA. During a first-round RT-PCR of the TCR CDR3, the HTBI primer set was used. One entry per CDR3 protein results from TCRdb running MiXCR on the multiplex PCR reads. The table has about 400,000 distinct CDR3 sequences, 15% to 18% seen once. Lactation, pregnancy, other autoimmune disease or uncontrolled infection led to exclusion of patients. Diagnoses were made from clinical symptoms, serum measures (thyroxine and TRAb), thyroid ultrasound and orbital computed tomography. V gave up 5 bases and J gave up 5 bases, with 13 bases separating them. CDR1 is MDHEN and CDR2 is SYDVKM in the germline V gene. The CDR3 totals 13 residues. This clonotype has ten or more counts. Its antigen remains unknown.

This sequence was found in a woman between 18 and 29 years old with Graves' hyperthyroidism that later progressed to Graves' ophthalmopathy. Sequencing was done on a sample of blood. This rearrangement joins TRBV28 to TRBJ2-7; D tentatively reads TRBD1 or TRBD2 (5 bases each). CDR3: CASSPLGDHEQYF. CDR3 in DNA: TGTGCCAGCAGTCCGTTGGGGGACCACGAGCAGTACTTC.